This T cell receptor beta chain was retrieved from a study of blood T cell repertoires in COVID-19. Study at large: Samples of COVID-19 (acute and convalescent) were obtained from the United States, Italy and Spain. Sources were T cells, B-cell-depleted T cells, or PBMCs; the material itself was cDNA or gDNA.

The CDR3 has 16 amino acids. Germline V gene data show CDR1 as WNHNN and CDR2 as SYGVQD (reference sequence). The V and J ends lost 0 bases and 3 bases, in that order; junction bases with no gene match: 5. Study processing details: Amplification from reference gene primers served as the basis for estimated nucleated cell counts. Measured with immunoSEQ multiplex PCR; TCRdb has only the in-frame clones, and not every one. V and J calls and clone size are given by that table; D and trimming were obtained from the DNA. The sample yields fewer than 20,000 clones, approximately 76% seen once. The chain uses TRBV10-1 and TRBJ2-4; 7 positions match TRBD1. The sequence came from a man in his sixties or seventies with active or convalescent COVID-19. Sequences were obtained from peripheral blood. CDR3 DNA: TGCGCCAGCAGTGAGTCGATGGCAGGGGGCAAAAACATTCAGTACTTC. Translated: CASSESMAGGKNIQYF.